This is a list of T cell receptor beta chains from one sample in a study of response to subunit inactivated influenza vaccine. MiXCR, applied by TCRdb to the RT-PCR reads, yields one record per CDR3 protein. The sample contains about half a million distinct CDR3 sequences, 7.6% of which appear only once. Sample: PBMCs from blood, taken less than 30 months after vaccination. The receptors come from a man aged 50-75 years who received an inactivated influenza vaccine. CDR3s include the opening cysteine and the closing phenylalanine or tryptophan. The order of the fields is clone size, D gene, J gene, V gene, CDR3 protein, CDR3 DNA. D genes are given only for firm matches. Rows give clone size only sometimes, using once, few, many, or a class for an expanded clone.

clone size: many; D gene: TRBD1; J gene: TRBJ2-7; V gene: TRBV4-3; CDR3 protein: CASSQNYGDRSYEQYF; CDR3 DNA: TGCGCCAGCAGCCAAAACTACGGGGACAGAAGCTACGAGCAGTACTTC
clone size: many; D gene: .; J gene: TRBJ2-1; V gene: TRBV12-3/TRBV12-4; CDR3 protein: CASSLGAVNEQFF; CDR3 DNA: TGTGCCAGCAGTTTAGGGGCTGTCAATGAGCAGTTCTTC
clone size: few; D gene: .; J gene: TRBJ1-3; V gene: TRBV9; CDR3 protein: CASSLDFSGNTIYF; CDR3 DNA: TGTGCCAGCAGCCTAGACTTCTCTGGAAACACCATATATTTT
clone size: .; D gene: .; J gene: TRBJ1-6; V gene: TRBV28; CDR3 protein: CASSFTYNSPLHF; CDR3 DNA: TGTGCCAGCAGTTTTACTTATAATTCACCCCTCCACTTT
clone size: .; D gene: .; J gene: TRBJ1-6; V gene: TRBV4-2; CDR3 protein: CASSQDNQVVSPLHF; CDR3 DNA: TGTGCCAGCAGCCAAGATAACCAGGTGGTATCACCCCTCCACTTT
clone size: .; D gene: .; J gene: TRBJ2-3; V gene: TRBV12-3/TRBV12-4; CDR3 protein: CASSPPQGNTDTQYF; CDR3 DNA: TGTGCCAGCAGCCCCCCACAGGGAAACACAGATACGCAGTATTTT
clone size: .; D gene: TRBD2; J gene: TRBJ2-3; V gene: TRBV5-8; CDR3 protein: CASSPGLAGRGQYF; CDR3 DNA: TGTGCCAGCAGCCCCGGGCTAGCGGGGAGGGGGCAGTATTTT
clone size: many; D gene: .; J gene: TRBJ2-6; V gene: TRBV20-1; CDR3 protein: CSARDLTQADFSGANVLTF; CDR3 DNA: TGCAGTGCTAGAGATCTAACGCAGGCGGATTTCTCTGGGGCCAACGTCCTGACTTTC
clone size: many; D gene: .; J gene: TRBJ2-5; V gene: TRBV7-2; CDR3 protein: CASSLAWGETQYF; CDR3 DNA: TGTGCCAGCAGCTTAGCGTGGGGGGAGACCCAGTACTTC
clone size: .; D gene: .; J gene: TRBJ1-5; V gene: TRBV6-2/TRBV6-3; CDR3 protein: CASSFPTIQGGNQPQHF; CDR3 DNA: TGTGCCAGCAGTTTCCCCACCATCCAAGGGGGGAATCAGCCCCAGCATTTT
clone size: .; D gene: TRBD2; J gene: TRBJ2-6; V gene: TRBV6-1; CDR3 protein: CASTVLGLAVSGANVLTF; CDR3 DNA: TGTGCCAGCACTGTCCTGGGACTAGCGGTCTCTGGGGCCAACGTCCTGACTTTC
clone size: many; D gene: .; J gene: TRBJ2-7; V gene: TRBV18; CDR3 protein: CASSPTGGSYEQYF; CDR3 DNA: TGTGCCAGCTCACCAACCGGGGGATCCTACGAGCAGTACTTC
clone size: .; D gene: TRBD2; J gene: TRBJ2-1; V gene: TRBV2; CDR3 protein: CASSAGTSGSMEQFF; CDR3 DNA: TGTGCCAGCAGTGCCGGGACTAGCGGGAGTATGGAGCAGTTCTTC
clone size: .; D gene: .; J gene: TRBJ2-7; V gene: TRBV4-1; CDR3 protein: CASSQEPTRTHAPYKQYF; CDR3 DNA: TGCGCCAGCAGCCAAGAACCCACCCGGACCCACGCCCCCTACAAGCAGTACTTC
clone size: many; D gene: .; J gene: TRBJ1-4; V gene: TRBV6-1; CDR3 protein: CASSEEIRQTYEKLFF; CDR3 DNA: TGTGCCAGCAGTGAAGAAATTAGACAGACGTATGAAAAACTGTTTTTT
clone size: many; D gene: .; J gene: TRBJ2-5; V gene: TRBV5-6; CDR3 protein: CASSLILAETQYF; CDR3 DNA: TGTGCCAGCAGCTTGATTCTAGCTGAGACCCAGTACTTC
clone size: few; D gene: .; J gene: TRBJ2-1; V gene: TRBV29-1; CDR3 protein: CSCWLGEQFF; CDR3 DNA: TGCAGCTGCTGGCTCGGCGAGCAGTTCTTC
clone size: few; D gene: .; J gene: TRBJ2-7; V gene: TRBV28; CDR3 protein: CASSFKDYYYEQYF; CDR3 DNA: TGTGCCAGCAGTTTTAAGGACTATTACTACGAGCAGTACTTC
clone size: .; D gene: .; J gene: TRBJ2-3; V gene: TRBV5-1; CDR3 protein: CASSPTVSRTDTQYF; CDR3 DNA: TGCGCCAGCAGCCCCACGGTCTCCCGCACAGATACGCAGTATTTT
clone size: many; D gene: .; J gene: TRBJ1-3; V gene: TRBV7-8; CDR3 protein: CASSPSPGSGNTIYF; CDR3 DNA: TGTGCCAGCAGCCCAAGCCCAGGTAGCGGAAACACCATATATTTT
clone size: many; D gene: .; J gene: TRBJ2-4; V gene: TRBV10-3; CDR3 protein: CAISEGGPSDYGKNIQYF; CDR3 DNA: TGTGCCATCAGTGAAGGGGGCCCTTCGGACTATGGCAAAAACATTCAGTACTTC
clone size: few; D gene: .; J gene: TRBJ2-5; V gene: TRBV7-2; CDR3 protein: CASSLESRQETQYF; CDR3 DNA: TGTGCCAGCAGCTTAGAATCTAGGCAAGAGACCCAGTACTTC
clone size: many; D gene: .; J gene: TRBJ2-3; V gene: TRBV29-1; CDR3 protein: CSALSDRDTQYF; CDR3 DNA: TGCAGCGCACTTAGCGATCGGGATACGCAGTATTTT
clone size: few; D gene: TRBD1; J gene: TRBJ1-4; V gene: TRBV5-1; CDR3 protein: CASSSQGAGATNEKLFF; CDR3 DNA: TGCGCCAGCAGCTCACAGGGGGCAGGCGCAACTAATGAAAAACTGTTTTTT
clone size: .; D gene: .; J gene: TRBJ2-2; V gene: TRBV7-8; CDR3 protein: CASSLDRGGTGELFF; CDR3 DNA: TGTGCCAGCAGCTTAGACAGGGGGGGCACCGGGGAGCTGTTTTTT
clone size: .; D gene: TRBD2; J gene: TRBJ2-2; V gene: TRBV7-6; CDR3 protein: CASTWTSSGAGELFF; CDR3 DNA: TGTGCCAGCACCTGGACTAGCTCTGGGGCCGGGGAGCTGTTTTTT
clone size: few; D gene: TRBD2; J gene: TRBJ2-7; V gene: TRBV6-2/TRBV6-3; CDR3 protein: CASSYQSGDFEGLAFFYEQYF; CDR3 DNA: TGTGCCAGCAGTTACCAGTCAGGGGATTTCGAGGGACTAGCTTTTTTCTACGAGCAGTACTTC
clone size: many; D gene: .; J gene: TRBJ2-2; V gene: TRBV5-1; CDR3 protein: CASSLDPAGELFF; CDR3 DNA: TGCGCCAGCAGCTTGGACCCTGCCGGGGAGCTGTTTTTT
clone size: .; D gene: .; J gene: TRBJ2-7; V gene: TRBV25-1; CDR3 protein: CASLTSLSYEQYF; CDR3 DNA: TGTGCCAGCCTCACCTCTCTATCCTACGAGCAGTACTTC
clone size: few; D gene: .; J gene: TRBJ2-5; V gene: TRBV12-3/TRBV12-4; CDR3 protein: CASSIGSQETQYF; CDR3 DNA: TGTGCCAGCAGTATCGGCTCCCAAGAGACCCAGTACTTC
clone size: .; D gene: .; J gene: TRBJ2-5; V gene: TRBV6-2/TRBV6-3; CDR3 protein: CASSYRKTTAETQYF; CDR3 DNA: TGTGCCAGCAGTTACCGGAAGACCACCGCGGAGACCCAGTACTTC
clone size: few; D gene: TRBD1; J gene: TRBJ2-1; V gene: TRBV4-3; CDR3 protein: CASSQVGTGGREQFF; CDR3 DNA: TGCGCCAGCAGCCAAGTTGGGACAGGGGGTCGTGAGCAGTTCTTC
clone size: many; D gene: TRBD1; J gene: TRBJ1-1; V gene: TRBV10-3; CDR3 protein: CAIGQGREAFF; CDR3 DNA: TGTGCCATCGGACAGGGCAGAGAAGCTTTCTTT
clone size: many; D gene: TRBD1; J gene: TRBJ1-6; V gene: TRBV6-1; CDR3 protein: CASRTTGGSESPLHF; CDR3 DNA: TGTGCCAGCAGAACCACAGGGGGCTCGGAGTCACCCCTCCACTTT
clone size: .; D gene: .; J gene: TRBJ1-5; V gene: TRBV4-1; CDR3 protein: CASSQATVNQPQHF; CDR3 DNA: TGCGCCAGCAGCCAAGCAACGGTCAATCAGCCCCAGCATTTT
clone size: many; D gene: TRBD1; J gene: TRBJ1-6; V gene: TRBV4-1; CDR3 protein: CASSQARDRGKSYNSPLHF; CDR3 DNA: TGCGCCAGCAGCCAAGCGAGGGACAGGGGAAAATCCTATAATTCACCCCTCCACTTT